Listed here are 32 T cell receptor beta chains from one sample, sequenced in a study of blood T cells in healthy people across ages. It was with a sample-barcoded 5' primer and a J-beta primer mix that a second PCR of roughly 6 to 12 cycles was run. MiXCR, run by TCRdb on the 5' RACE reads, gives a single entry per CDR3 protein. The data hold 850,000 to 1,000,000 distinct CDR3 sequences, with roughly 51% observed a single time. The sample comprised blood. Receptors were obtained from a woman in her sixties or seventies in good health.

This rearrangement joins TRBV28 to TRBJ2-7; D uncertain. CDR3 size: 13 residues. Germline CDR1 reads MDHEN; CDR2 reads SYDVKM. The germline V and J ends were trimmed by 8 bases and 0 bases, with 11 bases remaining between them. The CDR3 DNA follows: TGTGCCAGCCTAGACCGTCACTCCTACGAGCAGTACTTC. Its protein product is CASLDRHSYEQYF.

The CDR3 nucleotides are TGCGCCAGCAGCTTTGAGCGGAGCTCCTATAATTCACCCCTCCACTTT. Protein sequence: CASSFERSSYNSPLHF. The V call is TRBV5-1, the J call TRBJ1-6; D gene unclear. Trimming stripped 2 bases from V and 0 bases from J, with 9 bases between. The CDR3 is 16 residues long. The germline CDR1 and CDR2 sequences are SGHRS and YFSETQ.

V gene TRBV5-1 combines with J gene TRBJ2-1; D is undetermined. The CDR3 totals 13 residues. The germline V gene has CDR1 SGHRS and CDR2 YFSETQ. The V end was cut by 0 bases, the J end by 5 bases, with 6 bases between. CDR3 in amino acids: CASSLVGNNEQFF. The CDR3 coding sequence is TGCGCCAGCAGCTTGGTGGGGAACAATGAGCAGTTCTTC.

V gene TRBV5-1 combines with J gene TRBJ2-1, with D maybe TRBD2 (6 bases). The length of the CDR3 is 16 residues. The germline V gene encodes CDR1 SGHRS and CDR2 YFSETQ. With 0 bases removed from V and 2 bases from J, the gap between germline ends came to 12 bases. The CDR3 sequence: CASSLAHGSPYNEQFF. CDR3 coding DNA: TGCGCCAGCAGCTTGGCCCACGGGAGCCCCTACAATGAGCAGTTCTTC.

The chain is built from TRBV25-1 and TRBJ1-6; D is unresolved. The CDR3 consists of 13 residues. Looked up from germline, CDR1 is MGHDK and CDR2 is SYGVNS. Trimming stripped 7 bases from V and 5 bases from J, with 9 bases between. The CDR3 bases are TGTGCCAGCAACCGTAAGGATAATTCACCCCTCCACTTT. This codes for CASNRKDNSPLHF. Looking up the rest from reference TRBV25-1 and TRBJ1-6 gives the full variable domain: EADIYQTPRYLVIGTGKKITLECSQTMGHDKMYWYQQDPGMELHLIHYSYGVNSTEKGDLSSESTVSRIRTEHFPLTLESARPSHTSQYLCASNRKDNSPLHFGNGTRLTVT.

This chain links TRBV11-2 with TRBJ1-1, with D perhaps matching TRBD1 (5 bases). CDR1 SGHAT and CDR2 FQNNGV come from the germline V gene. CDR3 length: 14 amino acids. The ends were cut back, 8 bases at V and 4 bases at J, with 17 bases in the middle. CDR3 amino acids: CASGFPGAGTEAFF. CDR3 nucleotide sequence: TGTGCCAGCGGGTTCCCCGGGGCGGGCACTGAAGCTTTCTTT.

This rearrangement joins TRBV13 to TRBJ2-7; either TRBD1 or TRBD2 may fit D (5 bases each). Germline V gene lookup returns CDR1 PRHDT and CDR2 FYEKMQ (reference sequence). V was clipped by 0 bases and J by 2 bases, with 14 bases between them. The CDR3 length is 16 residues. Here the CDR3 DNA reads TGTGCCAGCAGCTTAGGGGGACCTATAGGTGCCTACGAGCAGTACTTC. Translation: CASSLGGPIGAYEQYF.

This clonotype has a handful of counts. The chain recombines TRBV29-1 with TRBJ2-5, with 8 bases matching TRBD1. Trimming cost V 7 bases and J 5 bases; bases outside gene matches: 6. CDR3 size: 12 residues. Germline CDR1 and CDR2: SQVTM and ANQGSEA. The CDR3 DNA sequence: TGCAGCGGAAGGACAGGGATGGAGACCCAGTACTTC. It translates to CSGRTGMETQYF.

CDR3 sequence: CASRRDRATYEQYF. As DNA, the CDR3 is TGTGCCAGCAGACGGGACAGGGCGACCTACGAGCAGTACTTC. The J gene is TRBJ2-7, the V gene TRBV6-2 or TRBV6-3; TRBD1 agrees at 9 bases. V dropped 6 bases and J dropped 2; count of bases not matched to a gene: 5. Germline-derived CDR1 and CDR2 are MNHEY and SVGEGT. This CDR3 is 14 amino acids long.

The table lists this clonotype with a few counts. The gene calls are TRBV7-9 and TRBJ1-4; no reliable D call. Germline V gene data show CDR1 as SEHNR and CDR2 as FQNEAQ (reference sequence). The ends were cut back, 8 bases at V and 8 bases at J, with 9 bases in the middle. The CDR3 has 11 residues. The CDR3 bases are TGTGCCAGCTCGGAGGAAGAAAAACTGTTTTTT. The encoded protein is CASSEEEKLFF.

The rearrangement links TRBV20-1 to TRBJ2-7; tentatively, D is TRBD1 (5 bases). This CDR3 spans 12 amino acids. The ends were cut back, 3 bases at V and 6 bases at J, with 12 bases in the middle. The germline V gene has CDR1 DFQATT and CDR2 SNEGSKA (reference sequence). CDR3 protein: CSASFRAVEQYF. In DNA, the CDR3 is TGCAGTGCTAGCTTCAGGGCCGTCGAGCAGTACTTC.

The J gene is TRBJ2-1, the V gene TRBV20-1, with no clear D. The CDR3 extends over 13 amino acids. V lost 3 bases to trimming and J lost 5 bases, with 11 bases between them. Germline CDR1 DFQATT, CDR2 SNEGSKA (reference sequence). CDR3 sequence (DNA): TGCAGTGCTAGGCGTGACTCTAACAATGAGCAGTTCTTC. It codes for CSARRDSNNEQFF.

The table lists this clonotype with a count of one. The chain joins TRBV6-5 to TRBJ2-2; the D is unclear. V gave up 2 bases and J gave up 4 bases, with 8 bases separating them. Germline V gives CDR1 MNHEY, CDR2 SVGAGI. This CDR3 has 14 amino acids. CDR3 in amino acids: CASSYDPGTGELFF. CDR3 nucleotide sequence: TGTGCCAGCAGTTACGACCCGGGCACCGGGGAGCTGTTTTTT.

CDR3 region: CASTWGTYEQYF. The CDR3 DNA is TGTGCCAGCACCTGGGGTACCTACGAGCAGTACTTC. The chain carries TRBV6-2 or TRBV6-3 and TRBJ2-7, with D uncertain. Germline CDR1 reads MNHEY; CDR2 reads SVGEGT. The CDR3 sequence is 12 residues long. The V gene lost 7 bases and the J gene lost 2 bases, with 9 bases spanning the gap.

This clonotype was recorded a few times. V usage is TRBV7-2 and J usage is TRBJ1-4; tentative D call: TRBD1 (6 bases). There are 14 residues in the CDR3. Germline values: CDR1 SGHTA, CDR2 FQGNSA. Trimming took off 0 bases at V and 8 bases at J, with 10 bases between the two ends. CDR3 in DNA: TGTGCCAGCAGCTTAGCGGGGGCAGGAGAAAAACTGTTTTTT. It specifies CASSLAGAGEKLFF.

This clonotype was counted a few times. The V gene is TRBV7-2, the J gene TRBJ2-3; a weak D match, TRBD2 (5 bases). CDR3 length: 13 amino acids. The germline gives CDR1 SGHTA, CDR2 FQGNSA. V was cut by 9 bases and J by 5 bases, with 15 bases left in between. In DNA, the CDR3 is TGTGCCAGTTGCCCGGGGTTAGGAGATACGCAGTATTTT. It codes for CASCPGLGDTQYF. Drawing the rest from reference TRBV7-2 and TRBJ2-3, the complete variable domain is GAGVSQSPSNKVTEKGKDVELRCDPISGHTALYWYRQSLGQGLEFLIYFQGNSAPDKSGLPSDRFSAERTGGSVSTLTIQRTQQEDSAVYLCASCPGLGDTQYFGPGTRLTVL.

V and J are TRBV24-1 and TRBJ2-2; the match to TRBD2 covers 9 bases. The germline V gene encodes CDR1 KGHDR and CDR2 SFDVKD. The CDR3 covers 14 residues. J gave up 5 bases and V 9 bases, and 6 bases lay outside the gene matches. The CDR3 here is CATGLAGLTGELFF. In DNA, the CDR3 is TGTGCCACCGGGCTAGCGGGGTTAACCGGGGAGCTGTTTTTT.

This clonotype was seen a handful of times. The chain couples TRBV27 to TRBJ2-7, with a weak D call TRBD2 (6 bases). Germline lookup yields CDR1 MNHEY and CDR2 SMNVEV (reference sequence). The length of the CDR3 is 16 residues. V was pared by 5 bases and J by 3 bases, with 20 bases between. The CDR3 DNA sequence: TGTGCCAGCAGTATCACGGGGGACTCGCGCTTCTACGAGCAGTACTTC. Protein product: CASSITGDSRFYEQYF.

The chain uses TRBV28 and TRBJ2-5; TRBD1 matches at 9 bases. The J call may be in error: the DNA end matches TRBJ2-7 better. From germline, CDR1 is MDHEN and CDR2 SYDVKM. The CDR3 has 14 residues. The DNA for the CDR3 is TGTGCCAGCCGGGCCGGGACAGGGCAGAGCGAGCAGTACTTC. Translated, it gives CASRAGTGQSEQYF.

The chain is built from TRBV4-1 and TRBJ2-6; either TRBD1 or TRBD2 may fit D (5 bases each). The germline V gene encodes CDR1 MGHRA and CDR2 YSYEKL. V lost 6 bases to trimming and J lost 0 bases, with 15 bases between them. The CDR3 contains 17 residues. CDR3 DNA: TGCGCCAGCAGACTCGGGACGGGGAGCTCTGGGGCCAACGTCCTGACTTTC. Its translation is CASRLGTGSSGANVLTF.

This clonotype showed up just a few times. The chain recombines TRBV6-2 or TRBV6-3 with TRBJ2-7; 7 bases align to TRBD1. The length of the CDR3 is 15 residues. Germline lookup yields CDR1 MNHEY and CDR2 SVGEGT. With 0 bases clipped from V and 2 bases from J, the junction kept 4 bases outside the gene matches. This chain's CDR3 is CASSYSRDSPYEQYF. Written as DNA, the CDR3 is TGTGCCAGCAGTTACTCCAGGGACAGCCCCTACGAGCAGTACTTC.

The table lists this clonotype with a few counts. J is TRBJ1-6 and V is TRBV5-1; no clear D gene. Trimming left V 0 bases short and J 5 bases short, with 6 bases between. The CDR3 extends over 14 amino acids. In germline, CDR1 is SGHRS, CDR2 YFSETQ. CDR3 loop: CASSLDQNNSPLHF. The CDR3 DNA follows: TGCGCCAGCAGCTTGGACCAGAATAATTCACCCCTCCACTTT.

The chain uses TRBV18 and TRBJ2-3, with D hard to call. Per germline, CDR1 KGHSH and CDR2 LQKENI. The CDR3 has 14 residues. V gave up 6 bases and J gave up 2 bases, with 12 bases separating them. DNA for the CDR3: TGTGCCAGCTCCACGGACGGAAACACAGATACGCAGTATTTT. This codes for CASSTDGNTDTQYF.

This clonotype has a handful of counts. The gene calls are TRBV29-1 and TRBJ2-4; D gene unclear. Judging by the DNA end, TRBJ2-7 fits better; the J call may be wrong. This CDR3 has 11 amino acids. The germline CDR1 and CDR2 sequences are SQVTM and ANQGSEA. The CDR3 nucleotides are TGCAGCGTTGAAGGAGTCGACGAGCAGTACTTC. The encoded protein is CSVEGVDEQYF.

CDR3 protein: CASSQQQAYEQYF. In DNA form, the CDR3 reads TGCGCCAGCAGCCAACAGCAGGCCTACGAGCAGTACTTC. The chain joins TRBV5-1 to TRBJ2-7, with unresolved D. The CDR3 is made up of 13 amino acids. Trimming removed 4 bases at V and 2 bases at J, with 10 bases between. Per the germline V gene, CDR1 is SGHRS and CDR2 is YFSETQ.

Only a few counts were recorded for this clonotype. The V gene is TRBV12-3 or TRBV12-4, the J gene TRBJ1-6; D is possibly TRBD1 (5 bases). This CDR3 spans 14 amino acids. Trimming stripped 2 bases from V and 9 bases from J, with 11 bases between. This CDR3 reads CASSLLDKGSPLHF. The CDR3 DNA follows: TGTGCCAGCAGTTTACTGGACAAAGGTTCACCCCTCCACTTT.

The chain combines TRBV9 with TRBJ2-1; D is perhaps TRBD2 (7 bases). This CDR3 has 19 residues. Germline lookup yields CDR1 SGDLS and CDR2 YYNGEE. The germline V and J ends were trimmed by 4 bases and 4 bases, with 27 bases remaining between them. The CDR3 DNA is TGTGCCAGCAGCCCCCGTCCTAGGGGGGCGGGCGGGGGATACAATGAGCAGTTCTTC. Its translation is CASSPRPRGAGGGYNEQFF.

The chain links TRBV7-9 to TRBJ2-7; no reliable D call. The CDR3 sequence is 11 residues long. Trimming pared 4 bases from V and 7 bases from J, leaving 8 bases between. Germline-derived CDR1 and CDR2 are SEHNR and FQNEAQ (reference sequence). CDR3 region: CASSSLREQYF. For the CDR3, the DNA is TGTGCCAGCAGCTCTCTCCGGGAGCAGTACTTC.

The V and J genes are TRBV4-1 and TRBJ1-1, with no clear D. The germline V gene has CDR1 MGHRA and CDR2 YSYEKL. V was cut by 3 bases and J by 1 base, with 12 bases left in between. The length of the CDR3 is 15 residues. The CDR3 loop is CASSQGSEANTEAFF. The CDR3 DNA sequence: TGCGCCAGCAGCCAGGGGTCGGAAGCGAACACTGAAGCTTTCTTT.

Regarding this clonotype: A much larger clonotype is one base distant, so this may be a read error. The chain is built from TRBV4-2 and TRBJ2-3, with D possibly matching TRBD2 (5 bases). This CDR3 comprises 15 residues. The germline CDR1 and CDR2 sequences are LGHNA and YNFKEQ. DNA for the CDR3: TGTGCCAGCAGCCAAGGGGCGGCTAGCACAGATGCGCAGTATTTT. It is translated as CASSQGAASTDAQYF.

V and J are TRBV20-1 and TRBJ2-1, with 11 nucleotides matching TRBD2. This CDR3 region has 15 residues. V lost 6 bases, J lost 8 bases, and 12 bases stayed unmatched. Germline values: CDR1 DFQATT, CDR2 SNEGSKA (reference sequence). The CDR3 loop reads CSAPRLAGGWDEQFF. CDR3 DNA sequence: TGCAGTGCCCCCCGGCTAGCGGGAGGCTGGGATGAGCAGTTCTTC.

This sequence joins TRBV6-6 and TRBJ2-2; perhaps TRBD2 as D (5 bases). The CDR3 runs to 15 residues. Trimming left V 6 bases short and J 0 bases short, with 11 bases between. From germline, CDR1 is MNHNY and CDR2 SVGAGI (reference sequence). The CDR3 region is CASRPGNTNTGELFF. In DNA, the CDR3 is TGTGCCAGCAGACCGGGAAATACGAACACCGGGGAGCTGTTTTTT.